Shown below are 4 T cell receptor beta chains from a single sample sequenced in a study of blood T cell repertoires in COVID-19. Sequenced by immunoSEQ multiplex PCR; TCRdb stores in-frame clones only, minus some. The data hold 190,000 or so clones, with roughly 80% observed a single time. The sequencing sample was made of peripheral blood. The source of these receptors is a man in his fifties who had recovered from COVID-19.

The chain combines TRBV9 with TRBJ2-2; D ambiguous. CDR3 length: 16 residues. Trimming stripped 0 bases from V and 0 bases from J, with 9 bases between. Germline-derived CDR1 and CDR2 are SGDLS and YYNGEE. CDR3 in DNA: TGTGCCAGCAGCGTAGCAAGCACCGCGAACACCGGGGAGCTGTTTTTT. This codes for CASSVASTANTGELFF.

This chain links TRBV19 with TRBJ2-6; TRBD1 matches at 7 bases. The germline CDR1 and CDR2 sequences are LNHDA and SQIVND (reference sequence). The CDR3 is 17 residues long. The trim removed 4 bases at V and 0 bases at J, leaving 6 bases unmatched. The CDR3 spells CASSTDRVVSGANVLTF. CDR3 bases: TGTGCCAGTAGTACCGACAGGGTAGTCTCTGGGGCCAACGTCCTGACTTTC.

The rearrangement joins TRBV19 to TRBJ1-4; no reliable D call. The CDR3 extends over 10 amino acids. Germline V gene data show CDR1 as LNHDA and CDR2 as SQIVND (reference sequence). Trimming removed 9 bases from V and 13 bases from J, with 12 bases in between. The CDR3 bases are TGTGCCAGGCGCCCGATTATACTGTTTTTT. Protein product: CARRPIILFF.

This clone was seen once. The rearrangement joins TRBV11-2 to TRBJ2-3; TRBD1 agrees at 9 bases. In germline, CDR1 is SGHAT, CDR2 FQNNGV. The CDR3 loop spans 15 amino acids. Unmatched junction bases numbered 2, after V lost 2 bases and J lost 2 bases. The CDR3 region is CASSLRDRATDTQYF. CDR3 bases: TGTGCCAGCAGCTTAAGGGACAGGGCCACAGATACGCAGTATTTT.